This TCR beta chain was identified in a study of CD8+ T cells in alopecia areata. RNA was extracted and reverse transcribed into cDNA as the sequencing template. Sequenced by immunoSEQ multiplex PCR; TCRdb stores in-frame clones only, minus some. This table holds around 97,000 clones, around 50% found once. The junction had 8 bases not matched to a gene; V was cut back by 6 bases and J by 8 bases. CDR3 length: 12 residues. CDR1 and CDR2 (germline): SQVTM, ANQGSEA. Comment on this clone: Its antigen is undetermined.

Study-wide findings and caveats: Among patients, TCR sharing was less clear than in mice, a difference possibly due in part to HLA diversity in the patient population.

Specimen: CD4+ T cells sorted from blood. The genes are TRBV29-1 and TRBJ1-2; 8 bases fit TRBD1. The TCR originated in a human donor in good health. CDR3 residues: CSVAGQGRGYTF. CDR3 sequence (DNA): TGCAGCGTCGCCGGACAGGGCCGAGGCTACACCTTC.